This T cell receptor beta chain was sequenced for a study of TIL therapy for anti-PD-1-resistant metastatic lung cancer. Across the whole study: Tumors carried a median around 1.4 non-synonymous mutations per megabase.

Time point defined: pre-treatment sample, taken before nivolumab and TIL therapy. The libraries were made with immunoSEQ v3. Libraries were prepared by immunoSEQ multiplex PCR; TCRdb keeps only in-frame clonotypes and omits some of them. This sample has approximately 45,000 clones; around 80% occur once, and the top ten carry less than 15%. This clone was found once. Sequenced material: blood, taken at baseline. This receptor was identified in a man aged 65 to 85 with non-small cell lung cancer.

The CDR3 DNA reads as TGCGCCAGCAGAAGGGACAGGCAAGAGACCCAGTACTTC. Translated: CASRRDRQETQYF. The rearrangement uses TRBV5-1 and TRBJ2-5, with TRBD1 matching over 8 bases. After removal of 5 bases from V and 2 bases from J, the junction contained 2 bases not matched to a gene. Germline CDR1 and CDR2: SGHRS and YFSETQ. This CDR3 spans 13 amino acids.